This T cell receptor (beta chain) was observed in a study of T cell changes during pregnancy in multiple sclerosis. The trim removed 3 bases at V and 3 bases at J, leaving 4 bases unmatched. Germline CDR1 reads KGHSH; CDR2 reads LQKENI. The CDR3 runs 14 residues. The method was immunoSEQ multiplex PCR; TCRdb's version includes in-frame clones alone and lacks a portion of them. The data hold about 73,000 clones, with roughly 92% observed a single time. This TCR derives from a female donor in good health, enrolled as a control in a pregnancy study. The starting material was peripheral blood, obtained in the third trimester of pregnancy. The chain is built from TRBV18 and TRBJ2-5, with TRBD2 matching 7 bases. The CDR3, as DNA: TGTGCCAGCTCACCTCCCAGCGGGGAAGAGACCCAGTACTTC. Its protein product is CASSPPSGEETQYF. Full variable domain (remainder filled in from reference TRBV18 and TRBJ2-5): NAGVMQNPRHLVRRRGQEARLRCSPMKGHSHVYWYRQLPEEGLKFMVYLQKENIIDESGMPKERFSAEFPKEGPSILRIQQVVRGDSAAYFCASSPPSGEETQYFGPGTRLLVL.